This TCR beta chain derives from a study of blood T cell repertoires in COVID-19. Authors' data handling: Reference gene primers were amplified, and this amplification served to estimate nucleated cell counts. Profiled with immunoSEQ multiplex PCR; TCRdb holds only in-frame clones, not every one. The DNA gave D and trimming, while V, J and clone size come from that table. Counted here are about 200,000 clones, nearly 90% occurring once; the ten biggest clones make up roughly 0.6%. The CDR3 has 13 amino acids. V dropped 1 base and J dropped 3 bases, with 5 bases sitting between them. Germline-derived CDR1 and CDR2 are SGHRS and YFSETQ.

The specimen sequenced was peripheral blood. V is TRBV5-1 and J is TRBJ1-5; unclear D gene. This sequence originates from a man in his fifties or sixties with acute or convalescent COVID-19. The CDR3 nucleotides are TGCGCCAGCAGCTTGAGCTCCAATCAGCCCCAGCATTTT. It translates to CASSLSSNQPQHF.